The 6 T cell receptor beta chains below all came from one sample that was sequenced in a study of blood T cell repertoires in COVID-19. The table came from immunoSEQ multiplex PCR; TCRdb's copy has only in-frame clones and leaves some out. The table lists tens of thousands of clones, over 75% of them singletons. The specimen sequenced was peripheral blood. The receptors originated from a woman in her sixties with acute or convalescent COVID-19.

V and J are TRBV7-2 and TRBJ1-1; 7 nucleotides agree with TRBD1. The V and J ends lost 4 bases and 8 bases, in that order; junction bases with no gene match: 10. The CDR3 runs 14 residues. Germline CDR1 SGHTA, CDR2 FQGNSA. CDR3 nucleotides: TGTGCCAGCAGCTCCGCGGCAGGGGGAATAGAAGCTTTCTTT. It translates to CASSSAAGGIEAFF.

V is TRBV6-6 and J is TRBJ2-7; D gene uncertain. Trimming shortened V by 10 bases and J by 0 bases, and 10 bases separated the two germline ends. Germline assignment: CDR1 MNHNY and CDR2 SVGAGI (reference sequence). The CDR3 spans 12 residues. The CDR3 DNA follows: TGTGCCACGACACAAAGCTCCTACGAGCAGTACTTC. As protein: CATTQSSYEQYF.

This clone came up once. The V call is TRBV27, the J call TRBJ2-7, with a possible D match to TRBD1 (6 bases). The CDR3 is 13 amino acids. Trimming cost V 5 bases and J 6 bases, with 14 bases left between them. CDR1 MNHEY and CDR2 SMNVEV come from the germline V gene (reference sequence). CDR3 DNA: TGTGCCAGCAGTCTTCAGGGGCGTCTCGAGCAGTACTTC. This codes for CASSLQGRLEQYF.

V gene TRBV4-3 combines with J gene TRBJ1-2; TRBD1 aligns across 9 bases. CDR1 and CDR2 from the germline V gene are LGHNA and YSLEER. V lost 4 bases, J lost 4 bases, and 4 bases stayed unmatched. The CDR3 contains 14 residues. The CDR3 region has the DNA TGCGCCAGCAGCCCGGGACAGGGTCTCTATGGCTACACCTTC. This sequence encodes CASSPGQGLYGYTF.

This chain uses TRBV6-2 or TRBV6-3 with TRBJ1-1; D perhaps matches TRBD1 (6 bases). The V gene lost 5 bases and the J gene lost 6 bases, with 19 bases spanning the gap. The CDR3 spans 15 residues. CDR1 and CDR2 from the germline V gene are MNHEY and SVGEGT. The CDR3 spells CASSLRPGGIPEAFF. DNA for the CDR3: TGTGCCAGCAGTCTTCGCCCGGGGGGCATTCCTGAAGCTTTCTTT.

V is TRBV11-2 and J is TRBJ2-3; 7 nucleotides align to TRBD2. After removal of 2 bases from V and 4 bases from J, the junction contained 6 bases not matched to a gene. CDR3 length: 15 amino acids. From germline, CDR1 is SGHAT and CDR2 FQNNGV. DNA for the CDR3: TGTGCCAGCAGCTTAAGGACTAGTTTCCCAGATACGCAGTATTTT. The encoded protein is CASSLRTSFPDTQYF.